These 17 T cell receptor beta chains share one sample of origin, sequenced in a study of blood T cell repertoires in COVID-19 (dated by TCRdb to about 2020). Libraries were made using the immunoSEQ multiplex PCR assay. Entries here come from immuneACCESS through TCRdb and include only in-frame sequences with V and J called. Some clones fail to appear in such tables; in the studies checked, an unresolved V gene covers under half of the shortfall, and the cause of the remainder is unknown. The sample table holds 300,000 or so clones, of which over 75% were seen once. The ten largest account for 7.8% of the sample. Sequenced material: peripheral blood. Receptors originate from a woman aged 45-59 years who had recovered from COVID-19.

This chain links TRBV12-3 or TRBV12-4 with TRBJ2-3; TRBD1 matches at 9 bases. The V and J ends lost 4 bases and 7 bases, in that order; junction bases with no gene match: 3. CDR3 length equals 13 residues. The CDR3 protein is CASSSGQGNTQYF. CDR3 coding DNA: TGTGCCAGCAGTTCAGGACAGGGGAATACGCAGTATTTT.

The genes are TRBV15 and TRBJ1-6, with D hard to call. This CDR3 has 15 residues. The ends were cut back, 4 bases at V and 6 bases at J, with 13 bases in the middle. The germline gives CDR1 LNHNV, CDR2 YYDKDF (reference sequence). The CDR3 region is CATSNLRVTNSPLHF. Written as DNA, the CDR3 is TGTGCCACCAGCAATCTCCGAGTCACTAATTCACCCCTCCACTTT.

This chain uses TRBV10-2 with TRBJ1-2; 11 bases match TRBD1. V lost 8 bases, J lost 4 bases, and 12 bases stayed unmatched. The CDR3 is made up of 16 amino acids. Germline CDR1 reads WSHSY; CDR2 reads SAAADI. The CDR3 region is CASFGTGGPHAYGYTF. In nucleotides, the CDR3 is TGCGCCAGCTTCGGGACAGGGGGACCTCACGCCTATGGCTACACCTTC.

V and J are TRBV4-3 and TRBJ1-5; D call uncertain. The germline CDR1 and CDR2 sequences are LGHNA and YSLEER. V was shortened by 0 bases and J by 5 bases, with 5 bases between the two germline ends. This CDR3 region has 13 residues. The CDR3 DNA reads as TGCGCCAGCAGCCAAGAACCAGATCAGCCCCAGCATTTT. Its translation: CASSQEPDQPQHF.

In DNA, the CDR3 is TGCAGCGTTGATAAGGGGGCGGCGGACACTGAAGCTTTCTTT. This gives the protein CSVDKGAADTEAFF. The J gene is TRBJ1-1, the V gene TRBV29-1, with 7 bases identical to TRBD1. V lost 3 bases to trimming and J lost 3 bases; unmatched junction nucleotides: 7. The CDR3 is made up of 14 amino acids. The germline V gene has CDR1 SQVTM and CDR2 ANQGSEA.

The CDR3 DNA is TGTGCCAGCAGCTTTTATGCGGGGGGGAATGAGCAGTTCTTC. Translating gives CASSFYAGGNEQFF. The gene calls are TRBV11-2 and TRBJ2-1, with TRBD2 identical over 9 bases. Germline V gene data show CDR1 as SGHAT and CDR2 as FQNNGV. The CDR3 consists of 14 residues. The junction had 4 bases not matched to a gene; V was cut back by 3 bases and J by 7 bases.

The rearrangement joins TRBV18 to TRBJ2-7; 7 positions agree with TRBD1. Germline V gives CDR1 KGHSH, CDR2 LQKENI. The ends lost 3 bases at V and 4 bases at J; junction bases unmatched: 3. The CDR3 is made up of 13 amino acids. This CDR3 is CASSPETGYEQYF. DNA for the CDR3: TGTGCCAGCTCACCCGAGACAGGGTACGAGCAGTACTTC.

The count of this clone is one. The rearrangement joins TRBV2 to TRBJ1-1, with 8 bases aligning to TRBD1. CDR1 SNHLY and CDR2 FYNNEI come from the germline V gene. The V gene end was trimmed by 3 bases and the J gene end by 12 bases; junction bases not matched to a gene: 6. This CDR3 contains 12 residues. The CDR3 sequence: CASSEGDRLSFF. The CDR3 DNA follows: TGTGCCAGCAGTGAGGGGGACAGGTTGTCTTTCTTT.

The table lists this clone with a count of one. The chain uses TRBV7-2 and TRBJ1-2; 7 bases fit TRBD1. There are 14 residues in the CDR3. The V segment lost 6 bases and the J segment 3 bases; nucleotides outside the gene matches: 7. Germline assignment: CDR1 SGHTA and CDR2 FQGNSA. The chain's CDR3 is CASSLTGTDYGYTF. The CDR3 region has the DNA TGTGCCAGCAGTTTGACCGGGACAGACTATGGCTACACCTTC. The variable domain in full, with the rest retrieved from reference TRBV7-2 and TRBJ1-2, is GAGVSQSPSNKVTEKGKDVELRCDPISGHTALYWYRQSLGQGLEFLIYFQGNSAPDKSGLPSDRFSAERTGGSVSTLTIQRTQQEDSAVYLCASSLTGTDYGYTFGSGTRLTVV.

The chain links TRBV6-5 to TRBJ2-1; D may be TRBD1 (5 bases). This CDR3 is built from 13 residues. In germline, CDR1 is MNHEY, CDR2 SVGAGI. The V end was cut by 8 bases, the J end by 3 bases, with 11 bases between. The CDR3 loop reads CASSTGVYNEQFF. The CDR3 DNA sequence: TGTGCCAGCTCTACAGGAGTCTACAATGAGCAGTTCTTC.

The chain is built from TRBV5-6 and TRBJ1-4; D perhaps matches TRBD1 (6 bases). CDR1 and CDR2 (germline): SGHDT, YYEEEE. V shed 4 bases and J shed 4 bases, with 11 bases lying between them. The CDR3 spans 14 residues. The CDR3 sequence is CASSLRGGNEKLFF. DNA for the CDR3: TGTGCCAGCAGCCTCAGGGGCGGTAATGAAAAACTGTTTTTT.

This rearrangement joins TRBV5-1 to TRBJ2-5; 7 positions agree with TRBD1. Trimming removed 4 bases from V and 5 bases from J; junction bases left unmatched: 14. Germline CDR1 is SGHRS and CDR2 is YFSETQ. The CDR3 runs 16 residues. CDR3: CASSLTGEVSRETQYF. The CDR3 nucleotides read TGCGCCAGCAGCCTAACAGGGGAAGTGAGTCGGGAGACCCAGTACTTC. Full variable domain (rest looked up from reference TRBV5-1 and TRBJ2-5): KAGVTQTPRYLIKTRGQQVTLSCSPISGHRSVSWYQQTPGQGLQFLFEYFSETQRNKGNFPGRFSGRQFSNSRSEMNVSTLELGDSALYLCASSLTGEVSRETQYFGPGTRLLVL.

The chain carries TRBV7-2 and TRBJ2-1; D remains unclear. The CDR3 totals 13 residues. CDR1 and CDR2 from the germline V gene are SGHTA and FQGNSA. Trimming stripped 4 bases from V and 3 bases from J, with 7 bases between. CDR3 nucleotide sequence: TGTGCCAGCAGCTATCCCAGCTACAATGAGCAGTTCTTC. Its protein is CASSYPSYNEQFF.

V is TRBV6-6 and J is TRBJ2-1; tentative D call: TRBD2 (6 bases). V was shortened by 0 bases and J by 9 bases, with 9 bases between the two germline ends. Germline CDR1 is MNHNY and CDR2 is SVGAGI (reference sequence). This CDR3 contains 13 residues. The CDR3 nucleotides read TGTGCCAGCAGTTACTCGTCGGAGGGTGAGCAGTTCTTC. This sequence encodes CASSYSSEGEQFF.

The chain recombines TRBV28 with TRBJ1-2, with 7 positions matching TRBD1. The ends lost 5 bases at V and 4 bases at J; junction bases unmatched: 4. CDR3 length: 13 amino acids. Germline-derived CDR1 and CDR2 are MDHEN and SYDVKM. CDR3 DNA sequence: TGTGCCAGCAGTGGGACAGCCGGCTATGGCTACACCTTC. Translating gives CASSGTAGYGYTF.

The CDR3 region has the DNA TGTGCCAGCACCCCCTCTTGGGGGGAGAGCTCCTACAATGAGCAGTTCTTC. Protein: CASTPSWGESSYNEQFF. V is TRBV3-1 (or the pseudogene TRBV3-2) and J is TRBJ2-1, with TRBD2 as a possible D gene (6 bases). This CDR3 is built from 17 residues. From germline, CDR1 is LGHDT and CDR2 YNNKEL (reference sequence). V lost 7 bases to trimming and J lost 0 bases, with 19 bases between them.

The chain couples TRBV7-9 to TRBJ1-4, with 8 positions matching TRBD1. The trim removed 2 bases at V and 7 bases at J, leaving 6 bases unmatched. CDR1 and CDR2 from the germline V gene are SEHNR and FQNEAQ (reference sequence). The CDR3 covers 15 residues. The CDR3 DNA reads as TGTGCCAGCAGCTTAAGGGCAGGGGGCGGTGAAAAACTGTTTTTT. Translation: CASSLRAGGGEKLFF.